The rows below give T cell receptor beta chains drawn from one sample of a study of vaccination effects on CD4 cells after COVID-19. TCRdb keeps only in-frame clones here, not all; method: immunoSEQ multiplex PCR. The repertoire holds about 45,000 clones, with approximately 81% as singletons. These TCRs' antigens remain unknown. The sequencing used CD4+ T cells from PBMCs cultured with a peptide pool, collected before COVID-19 vaccination. The receptors originated from a human donor who had a prior SARS-CoV-2 infection. Both conserved end residues are part of each CDR3. Fields, in order: V gene, J gene, CDR3 protein.

v_call: TRBV7-2
j_call: TRBJ1-3
cdr3_aa: CASSLSGGRSGNTIYF

v_call: TRBV7-3
j_call: TRBJ1-1
cdr3_aa: CASSLLVNTEAFF

v_call: TRBV5-4
j_call: TRBJ2-1
cdr3_aa: CASSPPPGLYNEQFF

v_call: TRBV11-2
j_call: TRBJ1-2
cdr3_aa: CASSPGQHGYTF

v_call: TRBV10-3
j_call: TRBJ2-1
cdr3_aa: CAISTQGLRSYNEQFF

v_call: TRBV5-1
j_call: TRBJ2-7
cdr3_aa: CASSRGQDLEQYF

v_call: TRBV19
j_call: TRBJ2-1
cdr3_aa: CASRVLSGSYNEQFF

v_call: TRBV2
j_call: TRBJ1-1
cdr3_aa: CASRWDTLNTEAFF

v_call: TRBV12-5
j_call: TRBJ2-6
cdr3_aa: CARMDCRDRGQGLERSSGANVLTF

v_call: TRBV4-2
j_call: TRBJ1-2
cdr3_aa: CASSQVGQGEDTF

v_call: TRBV30
j_call: TRBJ2-2
cdr3_aa: CAWSPFTGTPYTGELFF

v_call: TRBV5-1
j_call: TRBJ2-5
cdr3_aa: CASSSQFGGRETQYF

v_call: TRBV6-6
j_call: TRBJ2-5
cdr3_aa: CASRLAGQETQYF

v_call: TRBV11-2
j_call: TRBJ2-1
cdr3_aa: CASSLGGLAGGTVYNEQFF

v_call: TRBV24-1
j_call: TRBJ2-3
cdr3_aa: CATSLRDTQYF

v_call: TRBV4-2
j_call: TRBJ1-2
cdr3_aa: CASSQGWKNYGYTF